Sequencing of this T cell receptor (beta chain) was carried out in a study of Ad26.COV2.S vaccination and SARS-CoV-2 variants (dated by TCRdb to the early 2020s). For the study in its entirety: Donors in the vaccine arm were drawn from COV1001, a multicentre, randomized, double-blind, placebo-controlled phase I-IIa trial testing Ad26.COV2.S in healthy adults. Blinding of investigators to trial group allocation was maintained during experiments and outcome assessment. Dosing of Ad26.COV2.S was intramuscular, at either 5x10^10 or 1x10^11 viral particles, delivered as one shot or as two shots spaced 56 days apart. The specificity and breadth of SARS-CoV-2-reactive T cell receptors after Ad26.COV2.S vaccination were assessed by TCRbeta repertoire sequencing. Trial participants were randomized into five groups of five: low-dose or high-dose Ad26.COV2.S given once or twice, or placebo on both occasions. The TCR-sequenced set comprised approximately 30 samples: 19 Ad26.COV2.S vaccine recipients, 5 placebo recipients and 8 SARS-CoV-2 convalescent individuals.

In light of the paper, this sample's treatment or condition label describes: around 19 received Ad26.COV2.S at low or high dose, single or two shots; 5 received placebo; per-sample allocation not given. For vaccine and placebo recipients, the sequenced repertoires came from samples collected on day 63 after the first injection. Cohort 1b enrolled 25 adults aged 18-55 years at a single site in Boston, USA, between 29 July and 7 August 2020. Ad26.COV2.S was a replication-incompetent adenovirus type 26 vector that expressed a prefusion-stabilized SARS-CoV-2 spike protein derived from the original Wuhan strain. Paper-wide results and their limitations: Ad26.COV2.S recipients had higher spike-specific TCR breadth than placebo recipients (P = 0.0014). The study was not powered for comparison of responses between vaccine doses or regimens. Comparable non-spike TCR breadth was observed between vaccine and placebo recipients, consistent with only spike being contained in the vaccine. The authors noted that the TCR breadth and depth analyses may have underestimated total T cell responses. Substantial breadth of spike-specific CD8+ and CD4+ T cell responses was reported after vaccination.

Note on this clone: Its target antigen remains unknown. No base qualities exist here, and no much larger clone lies one base off it.

The immunoSEQ Assay was the method used to sequence TCRbeta CDR3 regions. After extraction, genomic DNA underwent amplification by bias-controlled multiplex PCR, followed by high-throughput sequencing. Regarding the original processing steps: To quantify the absolute abundance of each unique TCRbeta CDR3 region, sequences were collapsed and filtered. T cell fraction was estimated by normalizing TCRbeta template counts to usable DNA, which was measured by amplifying reference genes present in all nucleated cells. Repertoire TCRs were annotated as SARS-CoV-2-specific by exact matching of V gene, CDR3 amino acid sequence and J gene to a known reactive TCR set. The reference SARS-CoV-2 TCR set was derived from MIRA and filtered for enrichment in COVID-19-positive ImmuneCODE repertoires, a step that removed public or cross-reactive TCRs. Using the MIRA antigens, annotated TCRs were further analysed by specific ORF or by position within an ORF. Breadth was defined as the number of annotated unique rearrangements divided by the total number of unique productive rearrangements, and depth was defined as the summed frequency of the annotated unique rearrangements. TCR breadth was compared between groups using two-sided Wilcoxon rank-sum tests. TCRdb took over this immuneACCESS table, retaining in-frame rearrangements with V and J assigned. Such tables are incomplete; in checked studies, under half of the missing clones stem from an unresolved V gene, and the remainder is unexplained. The V and J calls and the clone size are those of that table, but D and trimming were determined from the DNA. A total of around 450,000 clones appear in this sample, 90% of them only once. 12% of the sample lies in the top ten.

As encoded in the germline V gene, CDR1 is SGHVS while CDR2 is FNYEAQ. V drops 5 bases and J drops 3 bases, leaving 15 bases in between. The CDR3 has 15 amino acids, counting the end cysteine and phenylalanine. The kept DNA is CDR3 alone, 45 bases in frame from the first base. Sequencing was performed on peripheral blood, taken in a trial of Ad26.COV2.S vaccine versus placebo. The V and J segments used are TRBV7-6 and TRBJ2-3; the D segment cannot be called with confidence. The origin of this receptor is a person aged 18-65 years who received the Ad26.COV2.S COVID-19 vaccine or a placebo. The DNA reads as follows: TGTGCCAGCAGCCCGTACCCCAAGGGTACAGATACGCAGTATTTT. Its translation reads: CASSPYPKGTDTQYF. Here the CDR3 is joined to the reference TRBV7-6 and TRBJ2-3 genes, and the full variable domain is: GAGVSQSPRYKVTKRGQDVALRCDPISGHVSLYWYRQALGQGPEFLTYFNYEAQQDKSGLPNDRFSAERPEGSISTLTIQRTEQRDSAMYRCASSPYPKGTDTQYFGPGTRLTVL.